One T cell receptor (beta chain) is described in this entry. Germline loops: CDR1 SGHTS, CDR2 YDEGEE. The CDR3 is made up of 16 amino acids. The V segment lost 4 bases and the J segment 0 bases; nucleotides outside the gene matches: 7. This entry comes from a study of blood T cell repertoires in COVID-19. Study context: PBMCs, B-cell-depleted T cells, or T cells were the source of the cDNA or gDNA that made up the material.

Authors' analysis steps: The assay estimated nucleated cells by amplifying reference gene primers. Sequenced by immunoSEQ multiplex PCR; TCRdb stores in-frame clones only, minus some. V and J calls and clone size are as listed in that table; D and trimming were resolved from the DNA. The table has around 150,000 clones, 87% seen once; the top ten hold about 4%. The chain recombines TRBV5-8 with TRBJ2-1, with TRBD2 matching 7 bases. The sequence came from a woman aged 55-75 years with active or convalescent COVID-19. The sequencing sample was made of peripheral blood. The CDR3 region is CASSHGLADSYNEQFF. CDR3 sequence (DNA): TGTGCCAGCAGCCACGGGCTAGCGGACTCCTACAATGAGCAGTTCTTC.